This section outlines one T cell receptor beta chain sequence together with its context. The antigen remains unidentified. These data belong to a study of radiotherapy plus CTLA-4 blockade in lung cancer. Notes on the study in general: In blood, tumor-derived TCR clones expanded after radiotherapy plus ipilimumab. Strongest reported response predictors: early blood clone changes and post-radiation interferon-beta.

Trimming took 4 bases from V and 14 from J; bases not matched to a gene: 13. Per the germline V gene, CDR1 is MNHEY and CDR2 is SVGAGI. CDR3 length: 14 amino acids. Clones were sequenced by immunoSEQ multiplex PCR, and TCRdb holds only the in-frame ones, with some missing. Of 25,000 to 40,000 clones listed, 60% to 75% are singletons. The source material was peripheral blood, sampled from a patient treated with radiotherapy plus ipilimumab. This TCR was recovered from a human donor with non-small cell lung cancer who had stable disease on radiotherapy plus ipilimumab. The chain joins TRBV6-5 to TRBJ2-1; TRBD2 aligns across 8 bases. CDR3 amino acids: CASSSRLSGTPEFF. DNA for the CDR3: TGTGCCAGCAGTTCCCGTCTTAGCGGGACCCCTGAGTTCTTC.